The 13 T cell receptor beta chains below were found in one sample sequenced in a study of cytomegalovirus exposure and HLA in healthy donors. PCR amplification relied on 60 Vbeta primers (plus 13 Jbeta primers). Sequencing was performed with immunoSEQ multiplex PCR; in TCRdb, only in-frame clones are kept and a portion is missing. The sample has about 130,000 clones; approximately 75% are singletons. Source material: PBMCs. These receptors were taken from a middle-aged woman in good health and CMV-seropositive.

This sequence joins TRBV7-2 and TRBJ2-7; 8 positions agree with TRBD2. Germline-derived CDR1 and CDR2 are SGHTA and FQGNSA. The CDR3 consists of 14 residues. After removal of 5 bases from V and 3 bases from J, the junction contained 6 bases not matched to a gene. DNA of the CDR3: TGTGCCAGCAGCCATAGACTAGCGATCTACGAGCAGTACTTC. It codes for CASSHRLAIYEQYF. The whole variable domain, remainder taken from reference TRBV7-2 and TRBJ2-7, is GAGVSQSPSNKVTEKGKDVELRCDPISGHTALYWYRQSLGQGLEFLIYFQGNSAPDKSGLPSDRFSAERTGGSVSTLTIQRTQQEDSAVYLCASSHRLAIYEQYFGPGTRLTVT.

This chain uses TRBV25-1 with TRBJ1-2, with 10 nucleotides matching TRBD1. The CDR3 loop spans 18 amino acids. The junction had 13 bases not matched to a gene; V was cut back by 2 bases and J by 4 bases. CDR1 is MGHDK and CDR2 is SYGVNS in the germline V gene. The CDR3 reads CASSERGGTGVSIYGYTF. DNA of the CDR3: TGTGCCAGCAGTGAAAGGGGAGGGACAGGGGTCTCTATCTATGGCTACACCTTC.

CDR3 protein: CASSLALESTYYNEQFF. The CDR3 DNA reads TGTGCCAGCAGCTTGGCGCTTGAAAGCACTTACTACAATGAGCAGTTCTTC. This chain links TRBV5-8 with TRBJ2-1; no firm D call. Germline CDR1 SGHTS, CDR2 YDEGEE. This CDR3 region has 17 residues. Trimming stripped 0 bases from V and 3 bases from J, with 16 bases between.

CDR3 nucleotide sequence: TGCAGCGCCGGACAGAAGACGAACACCGGGGAGCTGTTTTTT. This sequence encodes CSAGQKTNTGELFF. The chain carries TRBV29-1 and TRBJ2-2, with D possibly being TRBD1 (6 bases). There are 14 residues in the CDR3. Per germline, CDR1 SQVTM and CDR2 ANQGSEA. The ends were cut back, 7 bases at V and 0 bases at J, with 12 bases in the middle.

The gene calls are TRBV19 and TRBJ2-5; D is undetermined. V was cut by 1 base and J by 4 bases, with 7 bases left in between. Germline lookup yields CDR1 LNHDA and CDR2 SQIVND (reference sequence). CDR3 size: 13 residues. The CDR3 here is CASSIGRLETQYF. The CDR3 coding sequence is TGTGCCAGTAGTATAGGCCGGTTAGAGACCCAGTACTTC.

The rearrangement links TRBV10-2 to TRBJ1-2; D is perhaps TRBD1 (6 bases). The V gene's germline CDR1 is WSHSY and CDR2 SAAADI. This CDR3 spans 16 amino acids. Trimming removed 2 bases at V and 1 base at J, with 14 bases between. The CDR3 loop is CASSEQGQGINYGYTF. The DNA for the CDR3 is TGCGCCAGCAGTGAGCAGGGACAAGGAATTAACTATGGCTACACCTTC.

V and J are TRBV30 and TRBJ2-3; 7 bases are a match to TRBD2. The CDR3 runs 12 residues. V was clipped by 4 bases and J by 6 bases; unmatched bases: 4. CDR1 is GTSNPN, CDR2 SVGIG, per germline (reference sequence). CDR3 region: CAWKVGGDTQYF. The CDR3 nucleotides read TGTGCCTGGAAGGTGGGAGGGGATACGCAGTATTTT.

The chain combines TRBV5-6 with TRBJ1-6; 10 bases align to TRBD1. The CDR3 spans 15 residues. V gave up 4 bases and J gave up 7 bases; unmatched junction bases: 5. CDR1 SGHDT and CDR2 YYEEEE come from the germline V gene. CDR3 nucleotide sequence: TGTGCCAGCAGCCCCAGACAGGGGGCGAATTCACCCCTCCACTTT. It specifies CASSPRQGANSPLHF.

The chain has TRBV18 and TRBJ1-3; 7 bases align to TRBD1. V was clipped by 4 bases and J by 2 bases; unmatched bases: 5. Germline-derived CDR1 and CDR2 are KGHSH and LQKENI. The CDR3 runs 15 residues. The chain's CDR3 is CASSRGQATGNTIYF. Here the CDR3 DNA reads TGTGCCAGCTCACGTGGACAGGCGACTGGAAACACCATATATTTT.

The chain carries TRBV29-1 and TRBJ1-1; 9 bases map to TRBD1. V lost 1 base, J lost 4 bases, and 7 bases stayed unmatched. This CDR3 region has 15 residues. In germline, CDR1 is SQVTM, CDR2 ANQGSEA. The CDR3 sequence: CSVEATGGRITEAFF. In DNA form, the CDR3 reads TGCAGCGTTGAAGCGACAGGGGGAAGGATCACTGAAGCTTTCTTT.

This clone has more than one count but fewer than ten. The chain carries TRBV29-1 and TRBJ1-2; no reliable D call. This CDR3 is built from 12 residues. Germline loops: CDR1 SQVTM, CDR2 ANQGSEA. Trimming pared 4 bases from V and 2 bases from J, leaving 8 bases between. The CDR3 loop is CSVGATNYGYTF. Written as DNA, the CDR3 is TGCAGCGTTGGGGCAACCAACTATGGCTACACCTTC. Using reference TRBV29-1 and TRBJ1-2 for the parts outside the CDR3, the full variable domain is SAVISQKPSRDICQRGTSLTIQCQVDSQVTMMFWYRQQPGQSLTLIATANQGSEATYESGFVIDKFPISRPNLTFSTLTVSNMSPEDSSIYLCSVGATNYGYTFGSGTRLTVV.

In nucleotides, the CDR3 is TGCGCCAGCAGCTTGGGGAATAGCGTCTACGAGCAGTACTTC. This encodes CASSLGNSVYEQYF. The chain links TRBV5-1 to TRBJ2-7, with a possible D match to TRBD2 (5 bases). This CDR3 has 14 amino acids. Trimming shortened V by 0 bases and J by 3 bases, and 10 bases separated the two germline ends. Germline V lookup: CDR1 SGHRS, CDR2 YFSETQ.

The V call is TRBV9, the J call TRBJ2-4; TRBD1 is a possible D gene (6 bases). V was cut by 3 bases and J by 6 bases, with 10 bases left in between. Germline V lookup: CDR1 SGDLS, CDR2 YYNGEE. The CDR3 sequence is 13 residues long. CDR3 sequence reads: CASSADRRNIQYF. For the CDR3, the DNA is TGTGCCAGCAGCGCGGACAGAAGAAACATTCAGTACTTC.